This entry lists 10 T cell receptor beta chains sequenced from one sample in a study of blood T cell repertoires in COVID-19. The method was immunoSEQ multiplex PCR; TCRdb's version includes in-frame clones alone and lacks a portion of them. The sample has around 350,000 clones, approximately 86% seen once; the top ten hold around 3%. The sample taken for sequencing was peripheral blood. The receptors derive from a human donor in a cohort sampled during active COVID-19.

J is TRBJ2-7 and V is TRBV5-3; 8 nucleotides match TRBD1. TRBV5-3 qualifies as an ORF whose function is uncertain. The CDR3 is 15 residues long. V trimming: 4 bases; J trimming: 3 bases; junction bases outside the gene matches: 9. The CDR3 DNA sequence: TGTGCCAGAAGCCCCCGGACAGGGTACGACTACGAGCAGTACTTC. Amino acid sequence: CARSPRTGYDYEQYF.

The V call is TRBV5-1, the J call TRBJ1-3, with D uncertain. V lost 4 bases to trimming and J lost 0 bases, with 11 bases between them. CDR3 length: 15 amino acids. In germline, CDR1 is SGHRS, CDR2 YFSETQ. The CDR3 DNA sequence: TGCGCCAGCAGCAAGTTAGCCGGCTCTGGAAACACCATATATTTT. It codes for CASSKLAGSGNTIYF.

In nucleotides, the CDR3 is TGTGCCAGTAGTATAGACCGGGACAGCGGCCTCGAGCAGTACTTC. Translated, it gives CASSIDRDSGLEQYF. The chain carries TRBV19 and TRBJ2-7; the match to TRBD1 covers 7 bases. Looked up from germline, CDR1 is LNHDA and CDR2 is SQIVND (reference sequence). V lost 0 bases, J lost 6 bases, and 8 bases stayed unmatched. This CDR3 has 15 amino acids.

The chain combines TRBV5-4 with TRBJ1-1; 8 positions agree with TRBD1. The V and J ends lost 2 bases and 5 bases, in that order; junction bases with no gene match: 8. Germline-derived CDR1 and CDR2 are SGHNT and YYREEE (reference sequence). The CDR3 is 15 amino acids. The CDR3 DNA sequence: TGTGCCAGCAGCTTACCTGACAGGGGCGAAACTGAAGCTTTCTTT. Translation: CASSLPDRGETEAFF.

The chain joins TRBV12-3 or TRBV12-4 to TRBJ1-3; D gene ambiguous. CDR3 length: 13 amino acids. V shed 7 bases and J shed 0 bases, with 7 bases lying between them. This CDR3 reads CASMRFSGNTIYF. CDR3 nucleotides: TGTGCCAGCATGCGGTTCTCTGGAAACACCATATATTTT.

The rearrangement joins TRBV9 to TRBJ2-5; D is unclear. Germline CDR1 and CDR2: SGDLS and YYNGEE. Trimming cost V 0 bases and J 3 bases, with 9 bases left between them. CDR3 length: 14 residues. CDR3 sequence reads: CASSVGPTEETQYF. For the CDR3, the DNA is TGTGCCAGCAGCGTAGGTCCGACTGAAGAGACCCAGTACTTC.

The chain recombines TRBV18 with TRBJ2-7; tentatively, D is TRBD2 (6 bases). Trimming took off 3 bases at V and 5 bases at J, with 20 bases between the two ends. The CDR3 contains 16 residues. Germline V gene data show CDR1 as KGHSH and CDR2 as LQKENI. The DNA for the CDR3 is TGTGCCAGCTCACCCCTAGAGGGAGGATCTAGAGACGAGCAGTACTTC. The encoded protein is CASSPLEGGSRDEQYF.

The chain is built from TRBV4-2 and TRBJ2-2; TRBD1 matches 9 bases. CDR3 size: 19 residues. CDR1 is LGHNA, CDR2 YNFKEQ, per germline. Germline trimming cut 4 bases from V and 5 bases from J; bases unmatched to any gene: 17. CDR3 in amino acids: CASSRNTGTGFSSTGELFF. The CDR3 DNA is TGTGCCAGCAGCCGAAATACCGGGACAGGGTTTAGTTCGACCGGGGAGCTGTTTTTT.

The chain has TRBV25-1 and TRBJ2-2; 8 positions match TRBD2. J lost 6 bases, V lost 4 bases, and 4 bases had no gene match. The CDR3 runs 14 residues. Germline lookup yields CDR1 MGHDK and CDR2 SYGVNS. CDR3 in amino acids: CASSAGLVSGELFF. CDR3 bases: TGTGCCAGCAGTGCGGGACTAGTGTCCGGGGAGCTGTTTTTT.

The chain has TRBV5-1 and TRBJ1-1; 9 positions match TRBD1. This CDR3 is 15 amino acids long. The V gene end was trimmed by 4 bases and the J gene end by 6 bases; junction bases not matched to a gene: 10. Germline V gene sequence: CDR1 SGHRS, CDR2 YFSETQ. The CDR3 protein is CASSRGTGRRPEAFF. The CDR3 DNA reads as TGCGCCAGCAGCAGAGGGACAGGGAGACGACCTGAAGCTTTCTTT.